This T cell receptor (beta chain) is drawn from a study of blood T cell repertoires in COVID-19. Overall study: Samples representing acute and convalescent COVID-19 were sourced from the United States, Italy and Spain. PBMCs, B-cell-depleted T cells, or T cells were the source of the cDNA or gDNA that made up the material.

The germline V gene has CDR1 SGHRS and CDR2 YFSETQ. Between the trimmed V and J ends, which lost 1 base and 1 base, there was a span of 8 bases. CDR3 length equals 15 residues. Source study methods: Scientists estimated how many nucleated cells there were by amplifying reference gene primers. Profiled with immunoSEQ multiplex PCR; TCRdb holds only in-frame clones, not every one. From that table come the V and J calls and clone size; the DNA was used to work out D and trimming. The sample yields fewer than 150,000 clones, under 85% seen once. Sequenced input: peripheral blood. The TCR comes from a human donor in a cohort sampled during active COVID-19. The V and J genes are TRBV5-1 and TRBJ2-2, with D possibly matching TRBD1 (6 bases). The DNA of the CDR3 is TGCGCCAGCAGCTTGTTGGGACAGAACACCGGGGAGCTGTTTTTT. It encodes CASSLLGQNTGELFF.